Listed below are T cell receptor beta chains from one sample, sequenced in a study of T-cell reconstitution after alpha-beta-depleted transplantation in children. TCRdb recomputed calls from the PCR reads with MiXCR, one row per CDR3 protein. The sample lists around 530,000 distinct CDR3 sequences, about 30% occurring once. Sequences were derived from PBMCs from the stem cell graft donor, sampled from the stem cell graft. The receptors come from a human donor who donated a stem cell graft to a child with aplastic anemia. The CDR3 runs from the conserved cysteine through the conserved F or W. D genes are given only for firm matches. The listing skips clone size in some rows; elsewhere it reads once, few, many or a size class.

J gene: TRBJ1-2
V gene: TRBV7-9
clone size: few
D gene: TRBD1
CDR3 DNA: TGTGCCAGCAGCTTAGCAAGACAGGGTGAAGGCTACACCTTC
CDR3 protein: CASSLARQGEGYTF

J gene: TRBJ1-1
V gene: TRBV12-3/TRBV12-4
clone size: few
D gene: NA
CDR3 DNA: TGTGCCAGCACTATGAACACTGAAGCTTTCTTT
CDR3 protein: CASTMNTEAFF

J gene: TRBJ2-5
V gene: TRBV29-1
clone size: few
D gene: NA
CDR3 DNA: TGCAGCGTTGACGGCAGCCAAGAGACCCAGTACTTC
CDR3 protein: CSVDGSQETQYF

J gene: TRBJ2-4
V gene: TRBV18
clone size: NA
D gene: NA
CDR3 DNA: TGTGCCAGCTCACCCAACAGGGAGGGCGCAAACATTCAGTACTTC
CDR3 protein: CASSPNREGANIQYF

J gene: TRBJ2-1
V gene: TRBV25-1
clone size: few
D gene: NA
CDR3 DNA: TGTGCCAGCAGTGAATATGGTCCTGAGCAGTTCTTC
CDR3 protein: CASSEYGPEQFF

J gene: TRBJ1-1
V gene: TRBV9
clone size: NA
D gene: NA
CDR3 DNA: TGTGCCAGCAGCGTAGGGCGGCAGAACACTGAAGCTTTCTTT
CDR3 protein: CASSVGRQNTEAFF

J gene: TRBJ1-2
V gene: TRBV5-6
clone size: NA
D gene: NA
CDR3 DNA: TGTGCCAGCAGCTTGGACTCGGGGGGGTTTGGCTACACCTTC
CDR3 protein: CASSLDSGGFGYTF

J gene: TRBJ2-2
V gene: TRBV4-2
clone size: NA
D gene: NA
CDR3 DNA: TGTGCCAGCAGCCGCTATTCCACAGGGGACTTTACCGGGGAGCTGTTTTTT
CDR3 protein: CASSRYSTGDFTGELFF

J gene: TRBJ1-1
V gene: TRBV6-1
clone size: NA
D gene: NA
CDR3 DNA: TGTGCCAGCAGAAACCTGGCGCAAGCTTTCTTT
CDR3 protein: CASRNLAQAFF

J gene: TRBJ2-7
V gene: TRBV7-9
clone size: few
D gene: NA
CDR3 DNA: TGTGCCAGCAGCTTATCGCCGGAGAGCTCCTACGAGCAGTACTTC
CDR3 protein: CASSLSPESSYEQYF

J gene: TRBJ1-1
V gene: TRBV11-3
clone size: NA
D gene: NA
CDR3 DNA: TGTGCCAGCAGCTTAGTCGGAAATGCTTTCTTT
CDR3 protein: CASSLVGNAFF

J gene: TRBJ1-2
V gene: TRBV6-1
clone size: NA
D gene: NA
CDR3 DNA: TGTGCCAGCAGTACCCCTAGGGGAGATAACTATGGCTACACCTTC
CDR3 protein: CASSTPRGDNYGYTF

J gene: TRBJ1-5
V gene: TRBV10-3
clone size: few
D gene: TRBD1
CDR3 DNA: TGTGCCATCAGGGGACAGGTTGATCAGCCCCAGCATTTT
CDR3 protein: CAIRGQVDQPQHF

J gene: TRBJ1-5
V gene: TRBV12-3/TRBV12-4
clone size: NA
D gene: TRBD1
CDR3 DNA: TGTGCCAGCAGTAAGGGACAGGGAGGGGGCAATCAGCCCCAGCATTTT
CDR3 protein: CASSKGQGGGNQPQHF

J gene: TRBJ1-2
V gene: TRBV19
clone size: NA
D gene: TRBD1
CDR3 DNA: TGTGCCAGTAGACCGGCCGGGACAGGGGGCGGTAACTATGGCTACACCTTC
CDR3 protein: CASRPAGTGGGNYGYTF

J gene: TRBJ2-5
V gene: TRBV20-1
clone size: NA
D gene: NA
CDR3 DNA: TGCAGTGCTAGAGTAGAGGCAGACCAAGAGACCCAGTACTTC
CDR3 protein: CSARVEADQETQYF

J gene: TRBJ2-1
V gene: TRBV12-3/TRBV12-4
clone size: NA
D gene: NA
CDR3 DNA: TGTGCCAGCAGTCCACCACAGGGAAATGAGCAGTTCTTC
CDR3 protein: CASSPPQGNEQFF

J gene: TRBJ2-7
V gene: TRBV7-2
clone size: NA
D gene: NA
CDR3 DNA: TGTGCCAGCAGCTTAGGGCTTAGCTCCTACGAGCAGTACTTC
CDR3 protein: CASSLGLSSYEQYF

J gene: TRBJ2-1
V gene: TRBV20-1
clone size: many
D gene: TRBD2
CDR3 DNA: TGCAGTGCTAGAGATCAGCGGACTAGCGGGCTATACAATGAGCAGTTCTTC
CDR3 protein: CSARDQRTSGLYNEQFF

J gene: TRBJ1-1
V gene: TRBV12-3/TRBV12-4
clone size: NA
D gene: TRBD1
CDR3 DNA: TGTGCCAGTCTCATACAGGGGGCCAGCACTGAAGCTTTCTTT
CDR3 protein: CASLIQGASTEAFF

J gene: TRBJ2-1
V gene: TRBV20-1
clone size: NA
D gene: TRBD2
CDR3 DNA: TGCAGTGCTAGAGATCTGACTAGCGGGAACTACAATGAGCAGTTCTTC
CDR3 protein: CSARDLTSGNYNEQFF

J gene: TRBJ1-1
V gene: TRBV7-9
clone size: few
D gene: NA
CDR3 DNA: TGTGCCAGCAGTTCAATGACAGATCTGAACACTGAAGCTTTCTTT
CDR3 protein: CASSSMTDLNTEAFF

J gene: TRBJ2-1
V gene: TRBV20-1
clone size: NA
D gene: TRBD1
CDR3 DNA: TGCAGTGCTAGAGTAGTAGGACAGGGTTCCTACAATGAGCAGTTCTTC
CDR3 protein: CSARVVGQGSYNEQFF

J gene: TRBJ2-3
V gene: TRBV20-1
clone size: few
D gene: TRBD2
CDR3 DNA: TGCAGTCCCCCCGGGGGTAGCGGGAGTTTGGGAACGCAGTATTTT
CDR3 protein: CSPPGGSGSLGTQYF

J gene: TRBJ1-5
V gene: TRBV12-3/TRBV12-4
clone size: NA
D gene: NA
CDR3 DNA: TGTGCCAGCAGTTTGTCCTCGGCGGGTCATCAGCCCCAGCATTTT
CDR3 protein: CASSLSSAGHQPQHF

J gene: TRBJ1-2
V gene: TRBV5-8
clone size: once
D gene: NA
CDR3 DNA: TGTGCCAGCAGCTTACCGGGTGGCGACTATGGCTACACCTTC
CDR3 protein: CASSLPGGDYGYTF

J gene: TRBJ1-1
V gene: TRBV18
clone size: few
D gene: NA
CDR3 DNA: TGTGCCAGCTCACTAAGAACGGACCGGGGGTCTGAAGCTTTCTTT
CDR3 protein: CASSLRTDRGSEAFF

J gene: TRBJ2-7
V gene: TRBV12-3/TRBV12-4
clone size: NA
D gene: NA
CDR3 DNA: TGTGCCAGCAGTTTCAGGGGAGGGGAGCTCCACGAGCAGTACTTC
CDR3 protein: CASSFRGGELHEQYF

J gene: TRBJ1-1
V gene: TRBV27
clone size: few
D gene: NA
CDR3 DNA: TGTGCCAGCAGTTTATTGTTCGGGGGTAACACTGAAGCTTTCTTT
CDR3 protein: CASSLLFGGNTEAFF

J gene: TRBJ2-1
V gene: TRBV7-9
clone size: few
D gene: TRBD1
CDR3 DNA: TGTGCCAGCACCGTCCGACAGGGGGTTAATGGTAATGAGCAGTTCTTC
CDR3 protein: CASTVRQGVNGNEQFF

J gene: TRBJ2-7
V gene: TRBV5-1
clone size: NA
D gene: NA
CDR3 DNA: TGCGCCAGCAGCCCACACCAGAGCTCCTACGAGCAGTACTTC
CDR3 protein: CASSPHQSSYEQYF

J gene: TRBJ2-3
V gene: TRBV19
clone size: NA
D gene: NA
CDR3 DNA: TGTGCCAGTAAGTTGGCAGATACGCAGTATTTT
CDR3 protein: CASKLADTQYF

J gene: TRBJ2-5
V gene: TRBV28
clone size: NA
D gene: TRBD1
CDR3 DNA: TGTGCCAGCACCCAGACAGGGGGCAAGGAGACCCAGTACTTC
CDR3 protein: CASTQTGGKETQYF

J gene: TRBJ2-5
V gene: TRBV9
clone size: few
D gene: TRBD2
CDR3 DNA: TGTGCCAGCAGCGTTAGCGGGAGTCAAGAGACCCAGTACTTC
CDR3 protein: CASSVSGSQETQYF

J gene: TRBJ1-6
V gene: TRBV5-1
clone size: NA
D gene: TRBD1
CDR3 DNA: TGCGCCAGCAGCTTGGAGCGGCGGATGGACAGGGACTCACCCCTCCACTTT
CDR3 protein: CASSLERRMDRDSPLHF

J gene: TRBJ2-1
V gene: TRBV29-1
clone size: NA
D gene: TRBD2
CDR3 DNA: TGCAGCGCCCACCCAGCGGGGGCATACAATGAGCAGTTCTTC
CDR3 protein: CSAHPAGAYNEQFF

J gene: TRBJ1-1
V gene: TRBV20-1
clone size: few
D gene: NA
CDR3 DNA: TGCAGTGCTTACAGCCTGAACACTGAAGCTTTCTTT
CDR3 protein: CSAYSLNTEAFF

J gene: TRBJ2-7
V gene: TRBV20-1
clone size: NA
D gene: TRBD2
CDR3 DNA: TGCAGTGCTAGTTTGGGACTAGCGGGAGGCGGGCAGTACTTC
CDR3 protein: CSASLGLAGGGQYF

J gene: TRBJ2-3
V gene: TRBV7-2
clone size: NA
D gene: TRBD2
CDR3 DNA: TGTGCCAGCAGCGAACAACCTGCGGGAGGGAGCACAGATACGCAGTATTTT
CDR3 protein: CASSEQPAGGSTDTQYF

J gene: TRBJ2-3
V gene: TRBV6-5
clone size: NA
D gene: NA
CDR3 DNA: TGTGCCAGCAGTTACAAGGGGACCTGGGAAACGGATACGCAGTATTTT
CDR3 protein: CASSYKGTWETDTQYF

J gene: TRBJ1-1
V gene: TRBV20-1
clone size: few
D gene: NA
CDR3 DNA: TGCAGTGCTAGAAGGGGGTGGGCGGCTGAAGCTTTCTTT
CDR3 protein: CSARRGWAAEAFF

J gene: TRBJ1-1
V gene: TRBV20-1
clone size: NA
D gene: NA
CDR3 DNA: TGCAGTGCCCAGGGAGGGACGAACACTGAAGCTTTCTTT
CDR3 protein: CSAQGGTNTEAFF

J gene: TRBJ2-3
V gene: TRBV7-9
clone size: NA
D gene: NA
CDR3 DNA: TGTGCCAGCAGCTTAAATGGGCTAAGCACAGATACGCAGTATTTT
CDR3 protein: CASSLNGLSTDTQYF